The clone carrying this T cell receptor (beta chain) showed up many times. Its antigen is currently unknown. This record belongs to a study of T-cell memory formation after mild COVID-19. The germline V gene encodes CDR1 DFQATT and CDR2 SNEGSKA (reference sequence). The CDR3 totals 14 residues. V dropped 1 base and J dropped 4; count of bases not matched to a gene: 2. Study observations and caveats: Pre-infection memory already had some responding clones, implying cross-reactive memory joined. The study found contracting CD4+ clones mainly in CM and EM and contracting CD8+ clones in EMRA.

After 5'RACE with constant-segment primers, TCR alpha and TCR beta cDNA libraries carrying sample barcodes and UMIs were obtained. TCRdb re-called the 5' RACE reads with MiXCR, one entry per CDR3 protein. The data hold 180,000 or so distinct CDR3 sequences, with more than 9% observed a single time. V is TRBV20-1 and J is TRBJ2-1; TRBD2 matches at 9 bases. This sequence originates from a man aged 18 to 35 who had mild COVID-19 (a few samples of this study predate the infection). Cell type and time point are not known. Input material: PBMCs or a T cell subset sorted from them (not recorded which). The CDR3 is CSARGLAEYNEQFF. For the CDR3, the DNA is TGCAGTGCTAGAGGACTAGCGGAATACAATGAGCAGTTCTTC.